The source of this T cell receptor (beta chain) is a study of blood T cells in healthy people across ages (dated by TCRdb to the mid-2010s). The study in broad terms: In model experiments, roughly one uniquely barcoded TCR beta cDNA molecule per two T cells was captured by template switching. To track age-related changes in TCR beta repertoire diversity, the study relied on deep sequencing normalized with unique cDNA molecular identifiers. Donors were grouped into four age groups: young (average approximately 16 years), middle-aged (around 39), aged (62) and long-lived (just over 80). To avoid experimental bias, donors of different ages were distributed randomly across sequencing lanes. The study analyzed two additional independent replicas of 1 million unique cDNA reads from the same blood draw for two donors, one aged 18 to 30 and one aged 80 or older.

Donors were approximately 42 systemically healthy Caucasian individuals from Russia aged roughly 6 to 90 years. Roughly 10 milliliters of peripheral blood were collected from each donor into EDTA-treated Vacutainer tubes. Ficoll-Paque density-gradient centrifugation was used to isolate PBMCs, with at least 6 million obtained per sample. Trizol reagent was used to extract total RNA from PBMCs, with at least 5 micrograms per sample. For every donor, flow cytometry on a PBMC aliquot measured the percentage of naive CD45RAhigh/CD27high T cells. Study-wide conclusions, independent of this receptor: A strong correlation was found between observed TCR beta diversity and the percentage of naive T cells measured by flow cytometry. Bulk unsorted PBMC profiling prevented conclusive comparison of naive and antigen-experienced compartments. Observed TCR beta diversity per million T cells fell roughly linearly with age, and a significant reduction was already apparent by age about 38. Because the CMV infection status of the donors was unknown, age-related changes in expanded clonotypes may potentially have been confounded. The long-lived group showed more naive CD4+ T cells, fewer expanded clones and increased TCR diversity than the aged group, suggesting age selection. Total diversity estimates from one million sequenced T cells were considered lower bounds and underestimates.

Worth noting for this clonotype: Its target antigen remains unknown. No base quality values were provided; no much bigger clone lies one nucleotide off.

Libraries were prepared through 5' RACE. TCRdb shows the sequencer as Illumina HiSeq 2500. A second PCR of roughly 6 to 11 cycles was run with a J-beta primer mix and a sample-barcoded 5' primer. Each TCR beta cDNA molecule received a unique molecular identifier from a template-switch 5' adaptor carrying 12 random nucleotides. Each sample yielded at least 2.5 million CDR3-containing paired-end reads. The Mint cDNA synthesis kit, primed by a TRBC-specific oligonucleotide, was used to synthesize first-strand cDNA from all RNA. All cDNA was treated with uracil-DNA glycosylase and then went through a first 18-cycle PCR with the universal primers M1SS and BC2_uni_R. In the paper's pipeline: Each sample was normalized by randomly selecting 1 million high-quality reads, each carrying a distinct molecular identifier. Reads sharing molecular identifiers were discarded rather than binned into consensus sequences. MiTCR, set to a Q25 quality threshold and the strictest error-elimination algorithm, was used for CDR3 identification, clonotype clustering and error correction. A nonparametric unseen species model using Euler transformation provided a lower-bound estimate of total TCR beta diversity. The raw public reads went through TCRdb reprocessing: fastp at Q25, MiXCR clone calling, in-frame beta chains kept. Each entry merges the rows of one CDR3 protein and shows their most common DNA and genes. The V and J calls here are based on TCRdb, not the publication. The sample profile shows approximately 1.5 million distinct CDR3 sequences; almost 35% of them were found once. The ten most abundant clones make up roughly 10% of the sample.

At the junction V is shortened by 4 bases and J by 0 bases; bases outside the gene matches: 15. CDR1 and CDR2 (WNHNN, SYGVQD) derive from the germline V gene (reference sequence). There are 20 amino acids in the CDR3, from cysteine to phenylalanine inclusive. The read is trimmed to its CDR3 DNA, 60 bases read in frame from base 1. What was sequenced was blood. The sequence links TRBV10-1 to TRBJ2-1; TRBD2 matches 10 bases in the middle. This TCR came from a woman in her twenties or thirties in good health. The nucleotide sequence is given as TGCGCCAGCAGTGGTTTTTTGGTGGGTAGCGGGAGGAGCTCCTACAATGAGCAGTTCTTC. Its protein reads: CASSGFLVGSGRSSYNEQFF.